These T cell receptor beta chains were read from a single sample in a study of shared clonotypes between healthy human individuals. Produced via immunoSEQ multiplex PCR; TCRdb's table is partial and in-frame only. The sample holds under 1,100,000 clones; more than 75% are singletons and the top ten take around 0.61%. The sample consisted of memory CD4+ T cells from PBMCs. Receptors originate from a man between 18 and 29 years old in good health. Some clones in this sample may be carry-over from other donors' samples. Each CDR3 is given with its conserved first and last residue.

V gene	J gene	CDR3 protein
TRBV18	TRBJ1-3	CASSPGNSGNTIYF
TRBV18	TRBJ1-2	CASSQRSGGVNGDGYTF
TRBV4-1	TRBJ2-5	CASSQVTAPRRPGGETQYF
TRBV6-6	TRBJ1-5	CASSLDLKGQPQHF
TRBV7-2	TRBJ2-2	CASSSSGLTGELFF
TRBV10-3	TRBJ2-7	CAISPGTGGAIAGGSSYEQYF
TRBV18	TRBJ1-2	CASSPETGSFGYTF
TRBV15	TRBJ2-1	CATSRGGEQFF
TRBV5-6	TRBJ1-2	CASNTMARRGYTF
TRBV5-5	TRBJ2-7	CASSLSFRGDLYEQYF
TRBV7-2	TRBJ1-2	CASSPGQGGGYTF
TRBV10-3	TRBJ1-1	CAISEEWNTEAFF
TRBV5-1	TRBJ2-3	CASRLQGGSDTQYF
TRBV27	TRBJ2-2	CASRQGPNTGELFF
TRBV27	TRBJ2-2	CASRPGTKLTTGELFF
TRBV10-3	TRBJ1-2	CAISESLARVNYGYTF
TRBV19	TRBJ2-5	CASTPRGGRGETQYF